The 27 T cell receptor beta chains reported below all come from one sample, sequenced in a study of preoperative IRX-2 immunotherapy in early breast cancer. TCRdb's table, derived via immunoSEQ multiplex PCR, lists solely in-frame clones and lacks some. Altogether roughly 5,300 clones are present, 73% being singletons, with the ten largest covering around 13%. The treatment here: preoperative locoregional IRX-2 cytokine immunotherapy. Source: tumor tissue, taken before IRX-2 immunotherapy. These receptor sequences come from a human donor with breast cancer.

A single count supports this clone. J is TRBJ2-3 and V is TRBV19; D is unclear. The CDR3 length is 14 residues. Trimming stripped 7 bases from V and 0 bases from J, with 11 bases between. Looked up from germline, CDR1 is LNHDA and CDR2 is SQIVND (reference sequence). The CDR3 DNA reads as TGTGCCAGTACCGACCGGCTCAGCACAGATACGCAGTATTTT. Amino acid sequence: CASTDRLSTDTQYF.

The chain joins TRBV6-8 to TRBJ1-1; D gene ambiguous. The CDR3 consists of 13 residues. CDR1 and CDR2 from the germline V gene are MNHGY and SAAAGT. V shed 6 bases and J shed 2 bases, with 10 bases lying between them. The CDR3 reads CASRMQRNTEAFF. In nucleotides, the CDR3 is TGTGCCAGCAGGATGCAGAGAAACACTGAAGCTTTCTTT.

This clone was counted between two and nine times. V is TRBV12-5 and J is TRBJ2-1; D may be TRBD1 (6 bases). The germline V gene encodes CDR1 LGHNT and CDR2 FRNRAP. The CDR3 is 13 amino acids. Trimming cost V 3 bases and J 6 bases, with 9 bases left between them. CDR3 protein: CASGFGGPNEQFF. The CDR3 bases are TGTGCTAGTGGTTTTGGGGGCCCCAATGAGCAGTTCTTC.

The V gene is TRBV19, the J gene TRBJ1-5, with D maybe TRBD1 (6 bases). V was clipped by 9 bases and J by 0 bases, with 15 bases between them. The CDR3 covers 15 residues. CDR1 is LNHDA, CDR2 SQIVND, per germline (reference sequence). CDR3 sequence reads: CARRSHRDSNQPQHF. CDR3 coding DNA: TGTGCCAGAAGGTCCCACAGGGATAGCAATCAGCCCCAGCATTTT.

A few counts support this clone. The rearrangement links TRBV19 to TRBJ2-1; TRBD1 might be the D (6 bases). Looked up from germline, CDR1 is LNHDA and CDR2 is SQIVND (reference sequence). The CDR3 loop spans 16 amino acids. Trimming pared 2 bases from V and 3 bases from J, leaving 14 bases between. The CDR3 is CASSILGAIGYNEQFF. CDR3 coding DNA: TGTGCCAGTAGTATACTGGGGGCGATAGGCTACAATGAGCAGTTCTTC.

The gene calls are TRBV11-3 and TRBJ1-1, with D perhaps TRBD1 (5 bases). Germline V CDR1 and CDR2: SGHNT, YENEEA. The V end was cut by 3 bases, the J end by 3 bases, with 14 bases between. CDR3 size: 15 residues. The CDR3 nucleotides read TGTGCCAGCAGCTTGGGGCGCGGGGGGTACACTGAAGCTTTCTTT. Protein sequence: CASSLGRGGYTEAFF.

This chain connects TRBV11-3 to TRBJ1-1, with 7 bases identical to TRBD1. Germline V gene lookup returns CDR1 SGHNT and CDR2 YENEEA. CDR3 length equals 14 residues. V lost 4 bases and J lost 7; bases outside the gene matches: 9. The CDR3 nucleotides are TGTGCCAGCAGCTCAGAACGGCAGGGGGGTGAAGCTTTCTTT. This codes for CASSSERQGGEAFF.

In its sample, this clone was seen once. The chain combines TRBV28 with TRBJ1-2, with 9 positions matching TRBD1. CDR1 and CDR2 (germline): MDHEN, SYDVKM. The CDR3 has 12 amino acids. The ends lost 11 bases at V and 8 bases at J; junction bases unmatched: 9. The CDR3 DNA reads as TGTGCCTCCCAACAGGGGGCGCGAGGCTACACCTTC. This gives the protein CASQQGARGYTF.

The rearrangement uses TRBV6-8 and TRBJ1-1, with D perhaps matching TRBD1 (6 bases). This CDR3 has 12 amino acids. V was shortened by 6 bases and J by 8 bases, with 13 bases between the two germline ends. Germline CDR1 MNHGY, CDR2 SAAAGT. CDR3 amino acids: CASSRTGTEAFF. CDR3 bases: TGTGCCAGCAGCCGAACAGGGACAGAAGCTTTCTTT.

The chain links TRBV29-1 to TRBJ2-7; a weak D match, TRBD1 (6 bases). The germline V gene has CDR1 SQVTM and CDR2 ANQGSEA. Trimming left V 2 bases short and J 5 bases short, with 16 bases between. CDR3 length: 14 amino acids. The CDR3 spells CSVESWTGGHEQYF. The CDR3 region has the DNA TGCAGCGTTGAAAGTTGGACTGGGGGCCACGAGCAGTACTTC.

This clone was found once. The chain employs TRBV14 and TRBJ2-7; a weak D match, TRBD2 (6 bases). The CDR3 totals 15 residues. V gave up 1 base and J gave up 3 bases, with 13 bases separating them. Germline V gene sequence: CDR1 SGHDN, CDR2 FVKESK. The CDR3 reads CASSQAIGSFYEQYF. CDR3 in DNA: TGTGCCAGCAGCCAAGCGATCGGGAGCTTCTACGAGCAGTACTTC.

The gene calls are TRBV6-8 and TRBJ2-7; a weak D match, TRBD2 (6 bases). Per germline, CDR1 MNHGY and CDR2 SAAAGT. CDR3 length: 14 amino acids. V lost 4 bases and J lost 7, with 17 bases in between. The CDR3 sequence is CASSSGTGFWEQYF. CDR3 nucleotide sequence: TGTGCCAGCAGTTCTGGGACTGGGTTTTGGGAGCAGTACTTC.

The gene calls are TRBV19 and TRBJ1-1; tentatively, D is TRBD1 (6 bases). The CDR3 totals 13 residues. CDR1 and CDR2 (germline): LNHDA, SQIVND (reference sequence). V shed 5 bases and J shed 4 bases, with 11 bases lying between them. In DNA form, the CDR3 reads TGTGCCAGTAGTGCGAAAGGGGGCACTGAAGCTTTCTTT. It yields the protein CASSAKGGTEAFF. The whole variable domain, remainder taken from reference TRBV19 and TRBJ1-1, is DGGITQSPKYLFRKEGQNVTLSCEQNLNHDAMYWYRQDPGQGLRLIYYSQIVNDFQKGDIAEGYSVSREKKESFPLTVTSAQKNPTAFYLCASSAKGGTEAFFGQGTRLTVV.

This clone was found a few times. This chain joins TRBV11-3 and TRBJ1-2; TRBD1 matches 8 bases. In germline, CDR1 is SGHNT, CDR2 YENEEA. This CDR3 region has 14 residues. V lost 4 bases and J lost 8; bases outside the gene matches: 9. The CDR3 DNA reads as TGTGCCAGCAGCTCCGTAAGGACAGGGTCCGGCTACACCTTC. Its translation is CASSSVRTGSGYTF.

V gene TRBV6-8 combines with J gene TRBJ1-2; 8 bases agree with TRBD1. V was clipped by 6 bases and J by 8 bases; unmatched bases: 8. This CDR3 comprises 13 residues. Germline V gene sequence: CDR1 MNHGY, CDR2 SAAAGT. The CDR3 nucleotides are TGTGCCAGCAGACCTGGGACAGGCCCAGGCTACACCTTC. Translating it yields CASRPGTGPGYTF.

In nucleotides, the CDR3 is TGCGCCAGCAGCCATCCCCAGGGTGGAACCTACGAGCAGTACTTC. Translation: CASSHPQGGTYEQYF. The V and J genes are TRBV23-1 and TRBJ2-7; possibly TRBD1 for D (5 bases). TRBV23-1 is designated an ORF whose function remains uncertain. The CDR3 runs to 15 residues. V gave up 6 bases and J gave up 2 bases, with 17 bases separating them.

This rearrangement joins TRBV6-8 to TRBJ1-3, with D unclear. CDR3 size: 16 residues. Trimming stripped 7 bases from V and 5 bases from J, with 21 bases between. Germline V lookup: CDR1 MNHGY, CDR2 SAAAGT. This CDR3 is CASTETRLTERNTIYF. CDR3 nucleotides: TGTGCCAGCACCGAAACCCGCCTCACCGAAAGAAACACCATATATTTT.

The chain is built from TRBV6-8 and TRBJ2-3; tentative D call: TRBD2 (6 bases). There are 14 residues in the CDR3. Trimming removed 8 bases from V and 2 bases from J, with 14 bases in between. CDR1 MNHGY and CDR2 SAAAGT come from the germline V gene. The CDR3 loop reads CASAGTPNTDTQYF. The CDR3 DNA sequence: TGTGCCAGCGCGGGGACCCCTAACACAGATACGCAGTATTTT.

This clone was recorded once. The chain couples TRBV27 to TRBJ2-1, with TRBD1 matching over 7 bases. Trimming removed 2 bases from V and 4 bases from J; junction bases left unmatched: 11. Germline V gene data show CDR1 as MNHEY and CDR2 as SMNVEV (reference sequence). CDR3 length equals 17 residues. The CDR3 nucleotides are TGTGCCAGCAGTTTAAGGCCAGGGGGTATTACGTACAATGAGCAGTTCTTC. Translated: CASSLRPGGITYNEQFF.

The sample holds one count of this clone. This chain joins TRBV6-8 and TRBJ2-7, with TRBD1 identical over 7 bases. The CDR3 is 14 amino acids. Germline CDR1 MNHGY, CDR2 SAAAGT. Trimming at V came to 4 bases and at J to 2 bases, leaving 5 bases not matched to a gene. The CDR3 DNA follows: TGTGCCAGCAGTTTACAGGGGCTGCCCTACGAGCAGTACTTC. Protein product: CASSLQGLPYEQYF.

This clone counts as medium-sized. This chain joins TRBV11-3 and TRBJ2-4, with a weak D call TRBD1 (8 bases). In germline, CDR1 is SGHNT, CDR2 YENEEA. V was trimmed by 4 bases and J by 5 bases, leaving 27 bases between them. The CDR3 runs 19 residues. CDR3 sequence reads: CASSSLGGTGFLDENIQYF. CDR3 sequence (DNA): TGTGCCAGCAGCTCTCTCGGGGGGACAGGTTTTTTAGACGAAAACATTCAGTACTTC. Full variable domain (rest looked up from reference TRBV11-3 and TRBJ2-4): EAGVVQSPRYKIIEKKQPVAFWCNPISGHNTLYWYLQNLGQGPELLIRYENEEAVDDSQLPKDRFSAERLKGVDSTLKIQPAELGDSAVYLCASSSLGGTGFLDENIQYFGAGTRLSVL.

This clone was seen only a few times. The chain employs TRBV11-3 and TRBJ1-3; D not certain. The CDR3 has 15 amino acids. From germline, CDR1 is SGHNT and CDR2 YENEEA. Trimming took 0 bases from V and 0 from J, leaving 6 bases between them. The CDR3 DNA sequence: TGTGCCAGCAGCTTAGAGTACAGCTCTGGAAACACCATATATTTT. This gives the protein CASSLEYSSGNTIYF.

The chain couples TRBV28 to TRBJ2-5; D may be TRBD2 (5 bases). Germline CDR1 reads MDHEN; CDR2 reads SYDVKM. V was pared by 6 bases and J by 5 bases, with 13 bases between. The CDR3 spans 13 residues. CDR3 in amino acids: CASSFVRGETQYF. The CDR3 DNA is TGTGCCAGCAGCTTCGTCCGAGGGGAGACCCAGTACTTC.

This clone was seen a few times. V is TRBV19 and J is TRBJ1-1; D is perhaps TRBD1 (6 bases). The CDR3 contains 14 residues. The V gene's germline CDR1 is LNHDA and CDR2 SQIVND (reference sequence). With 6 bases removed from V and 3 bases from J, the gap between germline ends came to 14 bases. The CDR3 nucleotides read TGTGCCAGTAGACTCACAGGGAGGGACACTGAAGCTTTCTTT. It is translated as CASRLTGRDTEAFF.

This chain links TRBV18 with TRBJ2-7; 10 nucleotides match TRBD1. CDR3 length: 16 amino acids. Unmatched junction bases numbered 10, after V lost 3 bases and J lost 5 bases. From germline, CDR1 is KGHSH and CDR2 LQKENI. The CDR3 region is CASSPTLPGQGHEQYF. CDR3 DNA sequence: TGTGCCAGCTCACCGACCTTGCCGGGACAGGGGCACGAGCAGTACTTC. Based on the CDR3 plus reference TRBV18 and TRBJ2-7, the full variable domain is NAGVMQNPRHLVRRRGQEARLRCSPMKGHSHVYWYRQLPEEGLKFMVYLQKENIIDESGMPKERFSAEFPKEGPSILRIQQVVRGDSAAYFCASSPTLPGQGHEQYFGPGTRLTVT.

The table lists this clone with a few counts. The chain carries TRBV28 and TRBJ1-3, with TRBD1 as a possible D gene (5 bases). Germline CDR1 and CDR2: MDHEN and SYDVKM. Trimming shortened V by 4 bases and J by 5 bases, and 21 bases separated the two germline ends. The CDR3 is 17 residues long. Here the CDR3 reads CASSSGTPRGRRNTIYF. For the CDR3, the DNA is TGTGCCAGCAGTTCTGGAACCCCTCGGGGGAGAAGAAACACCATATATTTT.

This clone was detected once. The chain couples TRBV18 to TRBJ1-5; D gene uncertain. Trimming pared 6 bases from V and 13 bases from J, leaving 22 bases between. Germline loops: CDR1 KGHSH, CDR2 LQKENI. The CDR3 loop spans 14 amino acids. CDR3 region: CASSPSSDTPFQHF. CDR3 coding DNA: TGTGCCAGCTCCCCATCCTCCGACACACCTTTTCAGCATTTT.